These 16 T cell receptor beta chains share one sample of origin, sequenced in a study of blood T cell repertoires in COVID-19. Measured with immunoSEQ multiplex PCR; TCRdb has only the in-frame clones, and not every one. The sample yields 75,000 to 85,000 clones, over 80% seen once. Sequenced input: peripheral blood. Receptor source: a man between 50 and 59 years old with active COVID-19.

The chain couples TRBV11-3 to TRBJ1-2, with TRBD1 matching over 8 bases. The ends lost 3 bases at V and 8 bases at J; junction bases unmatched: 8. This CDR3 region has 14 residues. Germline V gives CDR1 SGHNT, CDR2 YENEEA. CDR3 nucleotides: TGTGCCAGCAGCTTGGACGGACAGGGAATAGGCTACACCTTC. Translating it yields CASSLDGQGIGYTF.

The V gene is TRBV27, the J gene TRBJ2-7; 10 bases match TRBD2. V shed 2 bases, J shed 5 bases, and the junction held 9 bases outside the gene matches. The CDR3 covers 16 residues. CDR1 is MNHEY, CDR2 SMNVEV, per germline (reference sequence). CDR3: CASSLRGASGSHEQYF. For the CDR3, the DNA is TGTGCCAGCAGTTTACGGGGGGCTAGCGGGAGCCACGAGCAGTACTTC.

This clone was seen a single time. The chain has TRBV2 and TRBJ1-1; TRBD1 is a possible D gene (5 bases). V lost 2 bases, J lost 4 bases, and 8 bases lay in between. The CDR3 is 13 residues long. Germline CDR1 is SNHLY and CDR2 is FYNNEI. The CDR3 protein is CASSEQGSTEAFF. CDR3 sequence (DNA): TGTGCCAGCAGTGAACAGGGAAGCACTGAAGCTTTCTTT. The whole variable domain, remainder taken from reference TRBV2 and TRBJ1-1, is EPEVTQTPSHQVTQMGQEVILRCVPISNHLYFYWYRQILGQKVEFLVSFYNNEISEKSEIFDDQFSVERPDGSNFTLKIRSTKLEDSAMYFCASSEQGSTEAFFGQGTRLTVV.

CDR3 DNA sequence: TGTGCCAGCAGTTCCCAGACAGGAGGAGATGAAAAACTGTTTTTT. It codes for CASSSQTGGDEKLFF. The chain combines TRBV6-2 or TRBV6-3 with TRBJ1-4, with D maybe TRBD1 (6 bases). The CDR3 consists of 15 residues. Germline CDR1 and CDR2: MNHEY and SVGEGT. V lost 4 bases and J 6 bases, leaving 15 bases between the germline ends.

This chain connects TRBV28 to TRBJ1-1; D unclear. Trimming took off 2 bases at V and 5 bases at J, with 12 bases between the two ends. Germline CDR1 MDHEN, CDR2 SYDVKM. The CDR3 extends over 14 amino acids. CDR3 DNA sequence: TGTGCCAGCAGTTTAGAGGGTAAATGGACTGAAGCTTTCTTT. As protein: CASSLEGKWTEAFF.

The V gene is TRBV9, the J gene TRBJ1-2, with D possibly TRBD1 on 5 matching bases. CDR1 and CDR2 from the germline V gene are SGDLS and YYNGEE. This CDR3 comprises 13 residues. Trimming pared 4 bases from V and 4 bases from J, leaving 11 bases between. DNA of the CDR3: TGTGCCAGCAGCCCCCGGGGGGGCTATGGCTACACCTTC. This translates into CASSPRGGYGYTF.

The J gene is TRBJ1-4, the V gene TRBV2, with 9 bases fitting TRBD1. Trimming removed 3 bases from V and 10 bases from J; junction bases left unmatched: 15. Germline CDR1 and CDR2: SNHLY and FYNNEI. This CDR3 region has 17 residues. CDR3 loop: CASSDSGQGTLGGKLFF. The CDR3 DNA sequence: TGTGCCAGCAGTGACAGTGGACAGGGGACATTGGGCGGAAAACTGTTTTTT.

Remarks on this clone: At one end the junction does not follow the germline gene, possibly because of a read error. This chain connects TRBV9 to TRBJ2-5; 7 bases fit TRBD1. Germline V gives CDR1 SGDLS, CDR2 YYNGEE. The CDR3 loop spans 14 amino acids. The CDR3 spells CASSVGGQKDTQYF. The CDR3, as DNA: TGTGCCAGCAGCGTAGGGGGACAGAAAGATACCCAGTACTTC.

This clone was recorded once. The chain links TRBV5-8 to TRBJ1-1; D possibly corresponds to TRBD1 (5 bases). Per the germline V gene, CDR1 is SGHTS and CDR2 is YDEGEE. This CDR3 is built from 16 residues. Trimming shortened V by 2 bases and J by 1 base, and 15 bases separated the two germline ends. Written as DNA, the CDR3 is TGTGCCAGCAGCTTTTCCAGGGATCGACCGAACACTGAAGCTTTCTTT. Translating it yields CASSFSRDRPNTEAFF.

The chain has TRBV29-1 and TRBJ2-1; no firm D call. V was trimmed by 4 bases and J by 1 base, leaving 14 bases between them. The CDR3 sequence is 15 residues long. Germline lookup yields CDR1 SQVTM and CDR2 ANQGSEA. CDR3 sequence: CSVGSGIWSYNEQFF. The CDR3, as DNA: TGCAGCGTTGGATCAGGTATATGGTCCTACAATGAGCAGTTCTTC.

The chain has TRBV5-1 and TRBJ1-2, with 10 bases fitting TRBD1. V was clipped by 2 bases and J by 8 bases; unmatched bases: 9. The CDR3 spans 15 residues. Germline CDR1 SGHRS, CDR2 YFSETQ. The CDR3 DNA reads as TGCGCCAGCAGCTTCGGACAGGGGGTCGATGGAGGCTACACCTTC. Encoded protein: CASSFGQGVDGGYTF.

V gene TRBV5-1 combines with J gene TRBJ2-5; no definite D call. V was clipped by 0 bases and J by 5 bases, with 11 bases between them. Germline CDR1 SGHRS, CDR2 YFSETQ. The CDR3 is made up of 14 amino acids. This CDR3 is CASSLGHTKETQYF. In DNA form, the CDR3 reads TGCGCCAGCAGCTTGGGACACACGAAGGAGACCCAGTACTTC.

This clone was seen just once. DNA for the CDR3: TGTGCCAGTGGGAGGATCGTGAACACTGAAGCTTTCTTT. Its protein product is CASGRIVNTEAFF. The genes are TRBV14 and TRBJ1-1; no definite D call. This CDR3 spans 13 amino acids. V dropped 9 bases and J dropped 0 bases, with 11 bases sitting between them. CDR1 is SGHDN, CDR2 FVKESK, per germline.

The V call is TRBV28, the J call TRBJ1-1; 7 bases are shared with TRBD1. The CDR3 is 14 amino acids. J gave up 1 base and V 7 bases, and 6 bases lay outside the gene matches. Germline loops: CDR1 MDHEN, CDR2 SYDVKM. The CDR3 region has the DNA TGTGCCAGCATTTCCGGGACAGAGAACACTGAAGCTTTCTTT. Translated, it gives CASISGTENTEAFF.

The chain uses TRBV28 and TRBJ1-5; no clear D gene. This CDR3 region has 15 residues. Between the trimmed V and J ends, which lost 1 base and 2 bases, there was a span of 9 bases. Germline loops: CDR1 MDHEN, CDR2 SYDVKM. The CDR3: CASSLYGAGNQPQHF. In DNA, the CDR3 is TGTGCCAGCAGTTTATATGGAGCGGGCAATCAGCCCCAGCATTTT.

This chain uses TRBV7-9 with TRBJ2-1, with D unclear. The CDR3 totals 13 residues. Germline CDR1 is SEHNR and CDR2 is FQNEAQ (reference sequence). Trimming took off 4 bases at V and 8 bases at J, with 12 bases between the two ends. CDR3 sequence (DNA): TGTGCCAGCAGCTCCTCCGGTATGCATGAGCAGTTCTTC. Translating gives CASSSSGMHEQFF.